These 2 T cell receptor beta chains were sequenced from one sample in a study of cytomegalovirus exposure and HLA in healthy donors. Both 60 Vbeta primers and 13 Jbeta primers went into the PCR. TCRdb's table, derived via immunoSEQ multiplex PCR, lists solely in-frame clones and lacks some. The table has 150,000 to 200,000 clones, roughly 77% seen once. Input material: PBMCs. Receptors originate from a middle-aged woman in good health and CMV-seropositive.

CDR3 DNA: TGTGCCAGCAGGAACTACAGGGACAGCACAGATACGCAGTATTTT. This gives the protein CASRNYRDSTDTQYF. The V gene is TRBV28, the J gene TRBJ2-3; D perhaps matches TRBD1 (6 bases). Germline V gene lookup returns CDR1 MDHEN and CDR2 SYDVKM. The length of the CDR3 is 15 residues. Between the trimmed V and J ends, which lost 6 bases and 0 bases, there was a span of 13 bases.

The CDR3 protein is CASSLAGQGAANEKLFF. CDR3 nucleotide sequence: TGCGCCAGCAGCTTGGCCGGTCAGGGGGCTGCTAATGAAAAACTGTTTTTT. This chain uses TRBV5-1 with TRBJ1-4; 8 nucleotides agree with TRBD1. Unmatched junction bases numbered 7, after V lost 0 bases and J lost 3 bases. This CDR3 is 17 amino acids long. Looked up from germline, CDR1 is SGHRS and CDR2 is YFSETQ.